One and the same sample provided the 19 T cell receptor beta chains below, sequenced in a study of cytomegalovirus exposure and HLA in healthy donors. Here immunoSEQ multiplex PCR was the method, and the copy in TCRdb shows in-frame clones only, minus some. The table shows hundreds of thousands of clones, with about nine tenths occurring only once. What was sequenced was PBMCs. The receptors derive from a woman aged 18-29 years in good health and CMV-seropositive.

This clone was detected once. The genes are TRBV5-4 and TRBJ2-7; 16 bases fit TRBD2. Losses at the gene ends were 6 bases for V and 5 bases for J; bases not matched to a gene: 8. CDR1 is SGHNT and CDR2 is YYREEE in the germline V gene (reference sequence). The CDR3 spans 16 residues. The CDR3 loop is CASTQGTSGRGHEQYF. DNA of the CDR3: TGTGCCAGCACCCAGGGGACTAGCGGGAGGGGGCACGAGCAGTACTTC. Drawing the rest from reference TRBV5-4 and TRBJ2-7, the complete variable domain is ETGVTQSPTHLIKTRGQQVTLRCSSQSGHNTVSWYQQALGQGPQFIFQYYREEENGRGNFPPRFSGLQFPNYSSELNVNALELDDSALYLCASTQGTSGRGHEQYFGPGTRLTVT.

This chain connects TRBV11-2 to TRBJ2-7; tentatively, D is TRBD2 (5 bases). The V and J ends lost 5 bases and 1 base respectively, with 15 bases between them. From germline, CDR1 is SGHAT and CDR2 FQNNGV. This CDR3 is built from 15 residues. CDR3 amino acids: CASSPIVDSSYEQYF. The CDR3 DNA sequence: TGTGCCAGCAGCCCTATAGTGGACTCGTCCTACGAGCAGTACTTC.

The CDR3 bases are TGCGCCAGCAGCATTAGCGGGAGTGCGAATGAGCAGTTCTTC. The encoded protein is CASSISGSANEQFF. The chain uses TRBV5-1 and TRBJ2-1, with TRBD2 matching 9 bases. V shed 4 bases, J shed 7 bases, and the junction held 6 bases outside the gene matches. Germline CDR1 is SGHRS and CDR2 is YFSETQ. The CDR3 spans 14 residues.

V usage is TRBV6-1 and J usage is TRBJ2-7; maybe TRBD1 (6 bases). V lost 4 bases to trimming and J lost 4 bases, with 14 bases between them. The CDR3 totals 14 residues. Looked up from germline, CDR1 is MNHNS and CDR2 is SASEGT. CDR3 coding DNA: TGTGCCAGCAGTGTCCGGGACAAATCGTACGAGCAGTACTTC. Translated, it gives CASSVRDKSYEQYF.

The rearrangement joins TRBV20-1 to TRBJ1-5; possibly TRBD1 for D (5 bases). This CDR3 comprises 11 residues. V was cut by 3 bases and J by 7 bases, with 7 bases left in between. CDR1 is DFQATT and CDR2 is SNEGSKA in the germline V gene (reference sequence). The CDR3 is CSARGGQPQHF. The CDR3 DNA reads as TGCAGTGCTAGGGGGGGACAGCCCCAGCATTTT.

V usage is TRBV27 and J usage is TRBJ2-6; the D gene is possibly TRBD1 (6 bases). With 6 bases removed from V and 4 bases from J, the gap between germline ends came to 22 bases. CDR3 size: 18 residues. The germline gives CDR1 MNHEY, CDR2 SMNVEV (reference sequence). The CDR3 reads CASSLTGPSEGGANVLTF. Written as DNA, the CDR3 is TGTGCCAGCAGCTTGACAGGCCCCTCCGAGGGAGGGGCCAACGTCCTGACTTTC.

The rearrangement uses TRBV2 and TRBJ2-2; D call uncertain. The germline V gene has CDR1 SNHLY and CDR2 FYNNEI. This CDR3 is 11 amino acids long. Trimming left V 5 bases short and J 5 bases short, with 3 bases between. CDR3: CASSLTGELFF. The CDR3, as DNA: TGTGCCAGCAGTCTAACCGGGGAGCTGTTTTTT.

V is TRBV27 and J is TRBJ2-7; weak D call: TRBD2 (6 bases). Deletions cut 5 bases from V and 3 bases from J, with 23 bases between. The CDR3 has 17 residues. CDR1 MNHEY and CDR2 SMNVEV come from the germline V gene (reference sequence). The CDR3 bases are TGTGCCAGCAGTCCGGAGGGGACCGGGACGGGAAGCTACGAGCAGTACTTC. This sequence encodes CASSPEGTGTGSYEQYF.

The chain employs TRBV4-1 and TRBJ1-2, with 7 bases lining up with TRBD1. This CDR3 is 15 amino acids long. Germline CDR1 and CDR2: MGHRA and YSYEKL. V gave up 4 bases and J gave up 7 bases; unmatched junction bases: 12. DNA for the CDR3: TGCGCCAGCAGCCCCTCGCGAGGAGGGGGCGGTGGCTACACCTTC. Its translation is CASSPSRGGGGGYTF.

The chain joins TRBV2 to TRBJ1-2, with TRBD1 as a possible D gene (5 bases). The V gene's germline CDR1 is SNHLY and CDR2 FYNNEI. V shed 6 bases and J shed 0 bases, with 8 bases lying between them. The CDR3 runs to 13 residues. The CDR3 region is CASSPTANYGYTF. CDR3 DNA: TGTGCCAGCAGCCCGACAGCTAACTATGGCTACACCTTC.

As concerns this clone: One junction end does not reproduce the germline sequence, and a read error may be involved. Distinct nucleotide sequences in the sample also encode this CDR3. The chain employs TRBV9 and TRBJ1-2; D is unresolved. The length of the CDR3 is 14 residues. Germline V gene sequence: CDR1 SGDLS, CDR2 YYNGEE. CDR3 DNA sequence: TGTGCTAGCAGCGCCCGTCCCCTTAACTATGGCTACACCTTC. Its protein is CASSARPLNYGYTF.

This sequence joins TRBV28 and TRBJ2-2; 14 bases fit TRBD2. The CDR3 is 19 residues long. J lost 4 bases, V lost 6 bases, and 13 bases had no gene match. The germline CDR1 and CDR2 sequences are MDHEN and SYDVKM. This CDR3 reads CASSHGTSGSGRVTGELFF. In DNA, the CDR3 is TGTGCCAGCAGCCACGGGACTAGCGGGAGTGGGAGGGTCACCGGGGAGCTGTTTTTT. The variable domain in full, with the rest retrieved from reference TRBV28 and TRBJ2-2, is DVKVTQSSRYLVKRTGEKVFLECVQDMDHENMFWYRQDPGLGLRLIYFSYDVKMKEKGDIPEGYSVSREKKERFSLILESASTNQTSMYLCASSHGTSGSGRVTGELFFGEGSRLTVL.

The chain uses TRBV29-1 and TRBJ2-7; 12 positions match TRBD2. V lost 6 bases and J lost 6; bases outside the gene matches: 9. Germline CDR1 reads SQVTM; CDR2 reads ANQGSEA. This CDR3 region has 14 residues. This CDR3 is CSVFLAGGLREQYF. The CDR3 DNA reads TGCAGCGTCTTCCTAGCGGGAGGGCTCCGCGAGCAGTACTTC.

This CDR3 is CASSVAVGLSYEQYF. CDR3 sequence (DNA): TGTGCCAGCAGCGTAGCTGTAGGACTAAGTTACGAGCAGTACTTC. The J gene is TRBJ2-7, the V gene TRBV9; TRBD2 might be the D (6 bases). Trimming removed 0 bases from V and 4 bases from J, with 14 bases in between. Per germline, CDR1 SGDLS and CDR2 YYNGEE. This CDR3 is built from 15 residues.

This clone was counted many times. This rearrangement joins TRBV6-4 to TRBJ1-4; D remains unclear. Germline lookup yields CDR1 MRHNA and CDR2 SNTAGT. V lost 4 bases and J lost 0, with 6 bases in between. The CDR3 consists of 14 residues. The CDR3 reads CASSAGTTNEKLFF. DNA for the CDR3: TGTGCCAGCAGTGCCGGGACAACTAATGAAAAACTGTTTTTT.

The J gene is TRBJ1-4, the V gene TRBV10-3, with D unresolved. V dropped 5 bases and J dropped 7 bases, with 17 bases sitting between them. The germline CDR1 and CDR2 sequences are ENHRY and SYGVKD. This CDR3 has 15 residues. The CDR3 loop is CAISKDPREGEKLFF. The CDR3 nucleotides are TGTGCCATCAGTAAGGACCCGCGGGAGGGTGAAAAACTGTTTTTT.

The J gene is TRBJ2-3, the V gene TRBV9, with a tentative D call TRBD1 (5 bases). The germline CDR1 and CDR2 sequences are SGDLS and YYNGEE. With 3 bases removed from V and 4 bases from J, the gap between germline ends came to 18 bases. The CDR3 contains 16 residues. This CDR3 reads CASSANAQGRADTQYF. DNA of the CDR3: TGTGCCAGCAGCGCCAACGCGCAGGGAAGGGCAGATACGCAGTATTTT.

V is TRBV28 and J is TRBJ1-1; no reliable D call. Deletions cut 5 bases from V and 5 bases from J, with 15 bases between. This CDR3 has 14 amino acids. Germline loops: CDR1 MDHEN, CDR2 SYDVKM. This chain's CDR3 is CASSPFEGGTEAFF. CDR3 sequence (DNA): TGTGCCAGCAGTCCCTTTGAGGGAGGGACTGAAGCTTTCTTT.

The V gene is TRBV2, the J gene TRBJ1-1; D unclear. Germline CDR1 reads SNHLY; CDR2 reads FYNNEI. The CDR3 runs to 14 residues. V shed 2 bases and J shed 0 bases, with 7 bases lying between them. The CDR3 spells CASSESGLNTEAFF. The DNA of the CDR3 is TGTGCCAGCAGTGAAAGCGGACTGAACACTGAAGCTTTCTTT.